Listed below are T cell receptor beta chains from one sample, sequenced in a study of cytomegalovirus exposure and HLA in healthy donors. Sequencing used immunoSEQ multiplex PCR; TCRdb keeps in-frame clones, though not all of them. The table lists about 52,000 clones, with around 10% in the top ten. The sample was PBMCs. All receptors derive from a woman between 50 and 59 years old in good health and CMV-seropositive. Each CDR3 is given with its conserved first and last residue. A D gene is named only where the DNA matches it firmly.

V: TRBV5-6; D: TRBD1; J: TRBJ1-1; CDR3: CASSFRDRNTEAFF; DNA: TGTGCCAGCAGCTTTAGGGACAGGAACACTGAAGCTTTCTTT
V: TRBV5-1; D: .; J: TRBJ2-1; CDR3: CASSLAGEGLGNEQFF; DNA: TGCGCCAGCAGCTTGGCGGGAGAAGGGTTAGGTAATGAGCAGTTCTTC
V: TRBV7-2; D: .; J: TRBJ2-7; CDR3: CASSFRGHEQYF; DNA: TGTGCCAGCAGCTTTCGTGGGCACGAGCAGTACTTC
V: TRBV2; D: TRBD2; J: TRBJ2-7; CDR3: CASNRGGGGAGYEQYF; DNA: TGTGCCAGTAACCGGGGCGGCGGGGGGGCCGGCTACGAGCAGTACTTC
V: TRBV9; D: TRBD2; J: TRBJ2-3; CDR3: CASRGTSSTDTQYF; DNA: TGTGCCAGCAGGGGGACTAGCAGCACAGATACGCAGTATTTT
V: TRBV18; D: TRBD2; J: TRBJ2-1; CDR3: CASSPSSRTSFNEQFF; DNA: TGTGCCAGCTCACCCTCCTCGAGGACTAGCTTTAATGAGCAGTTCTTC
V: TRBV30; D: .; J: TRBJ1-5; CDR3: CAWSHGGEGQPQHF; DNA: TGTGCCTGGAGCCATGGAGGGGAAGGTCAGCCCCAGCATTTT
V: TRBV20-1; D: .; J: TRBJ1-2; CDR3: CSASGLYGYTF; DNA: TGCAGTGCTAGCGGACTATATGGCTACACCTTC
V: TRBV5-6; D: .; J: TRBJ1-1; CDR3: CASSLGQSNTEAFF; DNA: TGTGCCAGCAGCTTGGGACAGTCTAACACTGAAGCTTTCTTT
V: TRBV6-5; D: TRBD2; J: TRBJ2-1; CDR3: CASSYSGVTYNEQFF; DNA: TGTGCCAGCAGTTACAGCGGGGTAACCTACAATGAGCAGTTCTTC
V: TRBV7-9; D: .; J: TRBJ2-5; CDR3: CASSLAGGIETQYF; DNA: TGTGCCAGCAGCTTAGCTGGGGGGATCGAGACCCAGTACTTC
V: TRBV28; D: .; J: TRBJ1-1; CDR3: CASSSYTPEAFF; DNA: TGTGCCAGCAGCTCCTATACTCCTGAAGCTTTCTTT
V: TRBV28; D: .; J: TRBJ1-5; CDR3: CASSRGGGNQPQHF; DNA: TGTGCCAGCAGCCGGGGTGGGGGCAATCAGCCCCAGCATTTT
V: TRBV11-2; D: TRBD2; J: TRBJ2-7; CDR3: CASSSPSGRSSYEQYF; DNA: TGTGCCAGCAGCTCCCCTAGCGGAAGGAGCTCCTACGAGCAGTACTTC
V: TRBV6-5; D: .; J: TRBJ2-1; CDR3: CASSYLRASSDNEQFF; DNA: TGTGCCAGCAGTTACCTCAGGGCGAGCTCCGACAATGAGCAGTTCTTC
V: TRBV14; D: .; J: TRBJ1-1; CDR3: CASSQDIGLRQAMNTEAFF; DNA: TGTGCCAGCAGCCAAGATATAGGTCTACGGCAGGCCATGAACACTGAAGCTTTCTTT
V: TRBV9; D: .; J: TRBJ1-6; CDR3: CASSPRGSSYNSPLHF; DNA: TGTGCCAGCAGCCCACGAGGGAGCTCCTATAATTCACCCCTCCACTTT
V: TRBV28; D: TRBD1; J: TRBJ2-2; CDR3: CASSLKGAAGTGELFF; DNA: TGTGCCAGCAGTTTAAAGGGGGCGGCGGGCACCGGGGAGCTGTTTTTT
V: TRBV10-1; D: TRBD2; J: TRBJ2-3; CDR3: CASSAALAGADTQYF; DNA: TGCGCCAGCAGTGCGGCCCTAGCGGGAGCGGATACGCAGTATTTT
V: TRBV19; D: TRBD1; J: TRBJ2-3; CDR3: CASSIQRTGSDTQYF; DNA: TGTGCCAGTAGTATCCAGAGGACAGGGTCGGATACGCAGTATTTT
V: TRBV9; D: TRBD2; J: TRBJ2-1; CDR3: CASSFQGTSGYNEQFF; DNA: TGTGCCAGCAGCTTCCAAGGGACTAGCGGATACAATGAGCAGTTCTTC
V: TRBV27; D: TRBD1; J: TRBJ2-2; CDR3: CASRDRVVGGELFF; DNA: TGTGCCAGCAGGGACAGGGTGGTTGGCGGGGAGCTGTTTTTT
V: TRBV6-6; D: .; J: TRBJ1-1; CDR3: CASSYSSRGTKAFF; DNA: TGTGCCAGCAGTTACTCGAGTAGGGGCACTAAAGCTTTCTTT
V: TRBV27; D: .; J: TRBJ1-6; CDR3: CASSLVRTDANSPLHF; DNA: TGTGCCAGCAGTTTGGTACGGACAGATGCTAATTCACCCCTCCACTTT
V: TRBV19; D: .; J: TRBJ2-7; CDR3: CASSIDTYYEQYF; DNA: TGTGCCAGTAGTATCGACACTTACTACGAGCAGTACTTC
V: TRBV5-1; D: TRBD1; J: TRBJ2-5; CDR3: CASSLAGQGGETQYF; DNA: TGCGCCAGCAGCTTGGCAGGACAGGGAGGAGAGACCCAGTACTTC
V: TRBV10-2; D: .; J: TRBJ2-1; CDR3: CASSEFKGVGAEQFF; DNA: TGCGCCAGCAGTGAGTTTAAGGGGGTTGGGGCTGAGCAGTTCTTC
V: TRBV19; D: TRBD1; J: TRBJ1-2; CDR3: CASIGTGPLANYGYTF; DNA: TGTGCCAGTATTGGGACAGGGCCGTTAGCTAACTATGGCTACACCTTC
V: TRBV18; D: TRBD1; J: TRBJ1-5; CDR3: CASSPDTGGNQPQHF; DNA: TGTGCCAGCTCACCAGACACAGGGGGCAATCAGCCCCAGCATTTT
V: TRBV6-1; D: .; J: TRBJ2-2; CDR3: CASSRTSTNTGELFF; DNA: TGTGCCAGCAGCCGGACATCGACGAACACCGGGGAGCTGTTTTTT